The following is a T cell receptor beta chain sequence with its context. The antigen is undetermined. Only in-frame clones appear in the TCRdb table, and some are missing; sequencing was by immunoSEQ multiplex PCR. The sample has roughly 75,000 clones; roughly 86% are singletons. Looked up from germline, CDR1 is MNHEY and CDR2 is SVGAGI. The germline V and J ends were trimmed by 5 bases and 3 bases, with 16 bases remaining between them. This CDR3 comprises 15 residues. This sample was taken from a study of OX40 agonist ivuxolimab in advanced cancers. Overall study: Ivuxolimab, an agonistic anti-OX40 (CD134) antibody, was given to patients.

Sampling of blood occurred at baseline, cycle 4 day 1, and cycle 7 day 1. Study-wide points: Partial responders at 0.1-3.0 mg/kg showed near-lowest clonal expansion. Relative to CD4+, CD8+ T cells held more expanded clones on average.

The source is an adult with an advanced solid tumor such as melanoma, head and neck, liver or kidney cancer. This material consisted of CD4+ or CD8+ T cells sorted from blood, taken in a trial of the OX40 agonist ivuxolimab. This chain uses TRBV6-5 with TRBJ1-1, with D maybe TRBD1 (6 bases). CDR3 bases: TGTGCCAGCAGTATAAACCGGGGGGCGGACACTGAAGCTTTCTTT. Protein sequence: CASSINRGADTEAFF.